In this sample, the clone carrying this TCR beta chain turned up a few times. Its target is not known. This specimen belongs to a study of response to subunit inactivated influenza vaccine. Overall study results and limits: Authors suggested that a seasonal influenza vaccination recruits few new T cells each time.

TCRdb re-called the RT-PCR reads with MiXCR, one entry per CDR3 protein. In the table there are about 570,000 distinct CDR3 sequences, about 12% of which are singletons. In germline, CDR1 is ENHRY, CDR2 SYGVKD. Trimming stripped 2 bases from V and 1 base from J, with 5 bases between. The CDR3 has 13 residues. The source of this sequence is a man aged 45-60 years who received an inactivated influenza vaccine. Sequenced material: PBMCs from blood, taken on the day of vaccination. This sequence joins TRBV10-3 and TRBJ1-1; weak D call: TRBD1 (5 bases). The CDR3 nucleotides are TGTGCCATCAGTGAGCAGGGGAACACTGAAGCTTTCTTT. It specifies CAISEQGNTEAFF.